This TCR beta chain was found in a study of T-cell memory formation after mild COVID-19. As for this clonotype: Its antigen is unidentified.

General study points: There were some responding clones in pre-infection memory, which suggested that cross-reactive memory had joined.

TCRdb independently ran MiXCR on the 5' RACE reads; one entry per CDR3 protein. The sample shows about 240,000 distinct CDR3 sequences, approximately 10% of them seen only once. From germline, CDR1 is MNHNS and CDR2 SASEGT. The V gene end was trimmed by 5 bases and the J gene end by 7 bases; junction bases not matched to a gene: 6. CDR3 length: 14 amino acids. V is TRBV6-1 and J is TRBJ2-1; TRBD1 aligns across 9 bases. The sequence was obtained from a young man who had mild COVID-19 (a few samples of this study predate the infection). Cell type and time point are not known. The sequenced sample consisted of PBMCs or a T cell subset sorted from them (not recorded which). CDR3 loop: CASSSDRGRNEQFF. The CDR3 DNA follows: TGTGCCAGCAGTTCGGACAGGGGCCGAAATGAGCAGTTCTTC.